These 20 T cell receptor beta chains were sequenced from one sample in a study of CD8+ T cells in alopecia areata. cDNA serving as the sequencing template came from extracted, reverse transcribed RNA. Some clones are missing from TCRdb's copy, which holds only in-frame ones; the method was immunoSEQ multiplex PCR. Among roughly 220,000 clones listed, roughly two fifths were seen once. The treatment: oral pan-JAK inhibitor, 5-10 mg twice daily. The sequencing here drew on CD4+ T cells sorted from blood, taken around week 34, from a patient treated with tofacitinib. The origin of the receptors is a human donor with alopecia areata.

The chain has TRBV4-1 and TRBJ2-3, with unresolved D. The V end lost 2 bases, the J end lost 2 bases, and 5 bases lay between the germline ends. CDR1 and CDR2 (germline): MGHRA, YSYEKL. This CDR3 contains 13 residues. This CDR3 is CASSQTYTDTQYF. CDR3 bases: TGCGCCAGCAGCCAAACGTACACAGATACGCAGTATTTT.

The rearrangement links TRBV5-6 to TRBJ1-6, with unresolved D. The length of the CDR3 is 16 residues. Germline V CDR1 and CDR2: SGHDT, YYEEEE. Trimming left V 4 bases short and J 0 bases short, with 11 bases between. CDR3 protein: CASSPGRSSYNSPLHF. DNA of the CDR3: TGTGCCAGCAGCCCAGGACGGAGCTCCTATAATTCACCCCTCCACTTT.

In its sample, this clone was seen once. The chain couples TRBV4-1 to TRBJ1-1; TRBD1 agrees at 7 bases. Germline lookup yields CDR1 MGHRA and CDR2 YSYEKL. V was clipped by 3 bases and J by 3 bases; unmatched bases: 7. The CDR3 has 15 amino acids. This chain's CDR3 is CASSQPTGRDTEAFF. CDR3 nucleotide sequence: TGCGCCAGCAGCCAGCCGACAGGGCGTGACACTGAAGCTTTCTTT.

The V gene is TRBV7-6, the J gene TRBJ1-4; possibly TRBD1 for D (6 bases). From germline, CDR1 is SGHVS and CDR2 FNYEAQ. The V end lost 1 base, the J end lost 2 bases, and 14 bases lay between the germline ends. The CDR3 has 17 residues. As DNA, the CDR3 is TGTGCCAGCAGCTTAGTCTTCAGGGGTGGCACTAATGAAAAACTGTTTTTT. It encodes CASSLVFRGGTNEKLFF.

In its sample, this clone was seen a few times. This sequence joins TRBV5-4 and TRBJ2-3; D perhaps matches TRBD2 (6 bases). The CDR3 has 16 amino acids. Per the germline V gene, CDR1 is SGHNT and CDR2 is YYREEE (reference sequence). Deletions cut 0 bases from V and 2 bases from J, with 13 bases between. The CDR3: CASSLVGEEYTDTQYF. In DNA, the CDR3 is TGTGCCAGCAGCTTGGTTGGGGAGGAGTACACAGATACGCAGTATTTT.

A few counts support this clone. The J gene is TRBJ2-7, the V gene TRBV27, with a possible D match to TRBD1 (6 bases). The CDR3 totals 14 residues. CDR1 and CDR2 (germline): MNHEY, SMNVEV (reference sequence). Trimming stripped 3 bases from V and 1 base from J, with 10 bases between. CDR3 nucleotides: TGTGCCAGCAGTTTTTTTCAGGGGTCCTACGAGCAGTACTTC. It translates to CASSFFQGSYEQYF.

This chain uses TRBV25-1 with TRBJ2-1, with D possibly TRBD1 on 5 matching bases. The V and J ends lost 4 bases and 0 bases respectively, with 10 bases between them. The CDR3 sequence is 15 residues long. The germline gives CDR1 MGHDK, CDR2 SYGVNS. CDR3 nucleotides: TGTGCCAGCAGTGGGCAGACAGTCTCCTACAATGAGCAGTTCTTC. Amino acid sequence: CASSGQTVSYNEQFF.

The chain employs TRBV7-2 and TRBJ2-1; D uncertain. The CDR3 is made up of 15 amino acids. Germline V gives CDR1 SGHTA, CDR2 FQGNSA. V lost 0 bases and J 1 base, leaving 7 bases between the germline ends. The CDR3 DNA reads TGTGCCAGCAGCTTAGCACACCGTTCCTACAATGAGCAGTTCTTC. Protein: CASSLAHRSYNEQFF.

CDR3 nucleotides: TGTGCCTGGACTTCATTCAGCTCCTATAATTCACCCCTCCACTTT. It yields the protein CAWTSFSSYNSPLHF. This chain uses TRBV30 with TRBJ1-6, with D uncertain. Germline CDR1 and CDR2: GTSNPN and SVGIG (reference sequence). CDR3 length equals 15 residues. The V and J ends lost 4 bases and 0 bases respectively, with 10 bases between them.

Regarding this clone: Within the sample, other DNA sequences also encode this same CDR3. The V gene is TRBV29-1, the J gene TRBJ1-2, with D unresolved. Trimming left V 4 bases short and J 2 bases short, with 5 bases between. CDR3 length: 11 amino acids. The germline V gene has CDR1 SQVTM and CDR2 ANQGSEA. This chain's CDR3 is CSVGSNYGYTF. The CDR3 DNA follows: TGCAGCGTTGGTTCCAACTATGGCTACACCTTC.

The chain is built from TRBV7-9 and TRBJ2-2, with TRBD2 matching 10 bases. Looked up from germline, CDR1 is SEHNR and CDR2 is FQNEAQ (reference sequence). With V trimmed by 4 bases and J by 2 bases, 10 bases remained unmatched. This CDR3 spans 18 amino acids. DNA of the CDR3: TGTGCCAGCAGCTCAAGCCCTAGCGGGAGTAGCAACACCGGGGAGCTGTTTTTT. Amino acids: CASSSSPSGSSNTGELFF. Based on the CDR3 plus reference TRBV7-9 and TRBJ2-2, the full variable domain is DTGVSQNPRHKITKRGQNVTFRCDPISEHNRLYWYRQTLGQGPEFLTYFQNEAQLEKSRLLSDRFSAERPKGSFSTLEIQRTEQGDSAMYLCASSSSPSGSSNTGELFFGEGSRLTVL.

The chain carries TRBV5-1 and TRBJ1-2; D possibly corresponds to TRBD1 (5 bases). The CDR3 contains 14 residues. Trimming cost V 2 bases and J 4 bases, with 12 bases left between them. Per the germline V gene, CDR1 is SGHRS and CDR2 is YFSETQ. CDR3 protein: CASSFSGTGYGYTF. As DNA, the CDR3 is TGCGCCAGCAGCTTCAGTGGGACGGGCTATGGCTACACCTTC. The variable domain in full, with the rest retrieved from reference TRBV5-1 and TRBJ1-2, is KAGVTQTPRYLIKTRGQQVTLSCSPISGHRSVSWYQQTPGQGLQFLFEYFSETQRNKGNFPGRFSGRQFSNSRSEMNVSTLELGDSALYLCASSFSGTGYGYTFGSGTRLTVV.

This clone was counted between two and nine times. This chain connects TRBV6-1 to TRBJ2-2, with D perhaps given as TRBD1 or TRBD2 (5 bases each). This CDR3 spans 14 amino acids. Trimming left V 8 bases short and J 6 bases short, with 16 bases between. Per the germline V gene, CDR1 is MNHNS and CDR2 is SASEGT. CDR3 bases: TGTGCCAGCCTCAGGGACCTTTCCGCCGGGGAGCTGTTTTTT. Translating gives CASLRDLSAGELFF.

The sample holds one count of this clone. This rearrangement joins TRBV7-9 to TRBJ1-2; the D is unclear. V lost 5 bases and J lost 4, with 11 bases in between. The CDR3 covers 13 residues. Germline-derived CDR1 and CDR2 are SEHNR and FQNEAQ (reference sequence). This CDR3 reads CASSTTTGYGYTF. DNA of the CDR3: TGTGCCAGCAGCACAACGACGGGCTATGGCTACACCTTC.

The CDR3 loop is CASTQGQGYYEQYF. The CDR3 DNA is TGTGCCAGCACCCAAGGACAGGGCTACTACGAGCAGTACTTC. The rearrangement links TRBV6-1 to TRBJ2-7; 8 bases are a match to TRBD1. V dropped 7 bases and J dropped 3; count of bases not matched to a gene: 8. CDR1 and CDR2 (germline): MNHNS, SASEGT. This CDR3 is 14 amino acids long.

The rearrangement joins TRBV2 to TRBJ2-7, with D tentatively TRBD2 (5 bases). CDR1 and CDR2 from the germline V gene are SNHLY and FYNNEI. The V and J ends lost 11 bases and 2 bases respectively, with 10 bases between them. CDR3 length: 11 amino acids. Here the CDR3 reads CASTGTYEQYF. CDR3 bases: TGTGCCTCAACCGGGACCTACGAGCAGTACTTC.

This clone was counted ten times or more. The chain has TRBV9 and TRBJ2-2; D might be TRBD1 (5 bases). Trimming removed 4 bases from V and 0 bases from J, with 13 bases in between. The CDR3 is 16 residues long. Germline values: CDR1 SGDLS, CDR2 YYNGEE. CDR3 DNA sequence: TGTGCCAGCAGCCCACTGGACATGACGAACACCGGGGAGCTGTTTTTT. Protein: CASSPLDMTNTGELFF.

The chain carries TRBV29-1 and TRBJ1-5; no clear D. Germline V gene lookup returns CDR1 SQVTM and CDR2 ANQGSEA. V shed 4 bases and J shed 5 bases, with 12 bases lying between them. This CDR3 has 13 residues. CDR3 region: CSVALRRDQPQHF. The DNA for the CDR3 is TGCAGCGTTGCCTTACGCCGAGATCAGCCCCAGCATTTT.

This clone has more than one count but fewer than ten. CDR3 protein: CASRGTGLREEKLFF. The CDR3 nucleotides are TGTGCCAGCAGGGGTACGGGGCTTCGAGAGGAAAAACTGTTTTTT. The gene calls are TRBV6-5 and TRBJ1-4; weak D call: TRBD1 (5 bases). Trimming took 6 bases from V and 8 from J, leaving 19 bases between them. Germline loops: CDR1 MNHEY, CDR2 SVGAGI. The length of the CDR3 is 15 residues.

The J gene is TRBJ1-1, the V gene TRBV30; maybe TRBD1 (5 bases). Trimming removed 5 bases at V and 0 bases at J, with 19 bases between. Germline CDR1 and CDR2: GTSNPN and SVGIG (reference sequence). This CDR3 region has 16 residues. DNA of the CDR3: TGTGCCTGGTCCTCCTACCCCGCAGGGTTGAACACTGAAGCTTTCTTT. Translating gives CAWSSYPAGLNTEAFF.